These 6 T cell receptor beta chains originate from one sample sequenced in a study of cytomegalovirus exposure and HLA in healthy donors. The repertoire was sequenced with immunoSEQ multiplex PCR; TCRdb's copy has only in-frame clones and lacks some. This table holds 100,000 to 150,000 clones, around 86% found once. The sequenced sample consisted of PBMCs. These TCRs come from a man aged 18 to 29 in good health and CMV-seronegative.

The gene calls are TRBV19 and TRBJ2-7; 9 bases map to TRBD1. This CDR3 contains 16 residues. Germline CDR1 reads LNHDA; CDR2 reads SQIVND (reference sequence). V lost 1 base, J lost 3 bases, and 7 bases stayed unmatched. The CDR3 DNA is TGTGCCAGTAGTATAGGTAACCGGGACAGGGTCTACGAGCAGTACTTC. Residues: CASSIGNRDRVYEQYF.

The chain joins TRBV27 to TRBJ1-2; D is unclear. In germline, CDR1 is MNHEY, CDR2 SMNVEV (reference sequence). V was clipped by 3 bases and J by 2 bases, with 7 bases between them. There are 13 residues in the CDR3. This CDR3 reads CASSFTGNYGYTF. The CDR3, as DNA: TGTGCCAGCAGTTTCACGGGGAACTATGGCTACACCTTC.

The chain uses TRBV5-1 and TRBJ2-7; 7 bases agree with TRBD1. Germline CDR1 is SGHRS and CDR2 is YFSETQ. The length of the CDR3 is 14 residues. After removal of 7 bases from V and 3 bases from J, the junction contained 10 bases not matched to a gene. The CDR3 DNA follows: TGCGCCAGCGGCCTACAGGGGTCCAACTACGAGCAGTACTTC. Protein sequence: CASGLQGSNYEQYF.

This clone was observed at least ten times. The chain joins TRBV5-6 to TRBJ2-1; D is possibly TRBD1 (5 bases). Trimming left V 4 bases short and J 4 bases short, with 18 bases between. The CDR3 loop spans 16 amino acids. In germline, CDR1 is SGHDT, CDR2 YYEEEE. The CDR3 DNA is TGTGCCAGCAGCCTTGATCTCCGACAGCATTACAATGAGCAGTTCTTC. It translates to CASSLDLRQHYNEQFF.

This chain uses TRBV23-1 with TRBJ1-5, with D unclear. TRBV23-1 is noted as an ORF with a role that remains uncertain. The V end lost 0 bases, the J end lost 3 bases, and 6 bases lay between the germline ends. This CDR3 contains 14 residues. CDR3 protein: CASSQSRHNQPQHF. The CDR3 DNA is TGCGCCAGCAGTCAATCGAGGCACAATCAGCCCCAGCATTTT.

This clone was recorded at least ten times. The V gene is TRBV18, the J gene TRBJ1-1; D uncertain. V lost 3 bases and J lost 3, with 8 bases in between. Germline V lookup: CDR1 KGHSH, CDR2 LQKENI. The CDR3 runs 13 residues. The CDR3 DNA sequence: TGTGCCAGCTCACCCGCGCGAGACACTGAAGCTTTCTTT. The encoded protein is CASSPARDTEAFF.